The rows below give T cell receptor beta chains drawn from one sample of a study of blood T cell repertoires in COVID-19. Assay: immunoSEQ multiplex PCR; the TCRdb copy retains only in-frame clones and omits some. The sample gives approximately 150,000 clones, about 83% of which show up once; 8.6% is in the top ten. The sequenced sample consisted of peripheral blood. These receptors were taken from a woman aged 45-60 years with active or convalescent COVID-19. CDR3s leave out the opening cysteine and the closing phenylalanine or tryptophan.

V gene: TRBV6-6; CDR3 protein: ASSPERFYGYT
V gene: TRBV7-8; CDR3 protein: ASSHRPSGHGGELF
V gene: TRBV7-2; CDR3 protein: ASSSDQGALSYGYT
V gene: TRBV30; CDR3 protein: AWSPLASGSYEQY
V gene: TRBV9; CDR3 protein: ASSVGVGNTGELF
V gene: TRBV7-8; CDR3 protein: ASSLGQGGGEKLF
V gene: TRBV7-2; CDR3 protein: ASSPETDIFSGANVLT
V gene: TRBV6-5; CDR3 protein: ASSYRGPNTEAF
V gene: TRBV3-1/TRBV3-2; CDR3 protein: ASSPPEINQPQH
V gene: TRBV24-1; CDR3 protein: ATNTGQKTDTQY
V gene: TRBV6-2/TRBV6-3; CDR3 protein: ASSSSGLFLRTDTQY
V gene: TRBV28; CDR3 protein: ASKGEGPYEQY
V gene: TRBV27; CDR3 protein: ASTPRTSGSPPDTQY